This T cell receptor (beta chain) was sequenced during a study of blood T cell repertoires in COVID-19 (dated by TCRdb to the early 2020s). The study in broad terms: Samples from collaborators originated in the United States, Italy and Spain and spanned both the acute and convalescent phases of COVID-19. The material from the prospective study consisted of cDNA or gDNA derived from T cells, B-cell-depleted T cells, or PBMCs. Deeply sampled blood TCRbeta repertoires from subjects exposed to, actively infected with, or recovered from COVID-19 were included in the dataset. The repertoires were made available in a free public database intended to serve as a resource for research on the immune response to SARS-CoV-2. Samples came from the ongoing ImmuneRACE study (first 160 participants) plus 1,254 subjects from 6 global collaborators. The sample metadata nearly always contained a de-identified subject ID, COVID-19 status, age in years and sex. Where available, HLA class I and class II types were taken from metadata supplied by the sample provider and were not determined by assay-based typing. General study outcomes and caveats: How much clinical and demographic metadata was included differed by source and by participant, and the metadata was provided uncurated.

The CDR3 measures 14 amino acids from cysteine to phenylalanine. The sequence is cut down to CDR3 DNA, 42 bases in frame from base 1. Between the V and J ends, shortened by 2 bases and 1 base respectively, the junction contains 8 bases. For CDR1 and CDR2, the germline V gene (reference sequence) lists MNHEY and SMNVEV. TCRbeta CDR3 regions were amplified from genomic DNA by means of the immunoSEQ Assay, a bias-controlled multiplex PCR. Under the source paper's analysis protocol: Nucleated cell counts per sample were estimated from amplification of reference gene primers within the assay. To quantify the absolute abundance of each unique TCRbeta CDR3 rearrangement, sequence reads were collapsed and filtered. Productive Simpson clonality was computed per sample as the square root of Simpson's diversity index over productive rearrangements. The immuneACCESS repertoire file appears here via TCRdb, limited to in-frame rearrangements. These files lack a portion of the clones; in checked studies, under half of the deficit traces to unresolved V genes, and the cause of the others is not known. V and J calls and clone size come straight from that table; D and trimming were deduced from the DNA. Within this sample are 35,000 to 45,000 clones, with around 83% of them counted one time only. The ten most abundant clones make up less than 15% of the sample.

Concerning this clone: What this receptor recognizes is not known. Base qualities are not at hand, and no much larger clone is one base apart.

Whole blood was collected in K2EDTA tubes by collaborating institutions according to the institutions' own protocols. Collaborator samples were shipped for TCRbeta analysis as frozen whole blood, isolated PBMCs, or DNA extracted from either sample type. The rearrangement joined TRBV27 to TRBJ1-1; TRBD1 could be the D gene, as 5 bases match. The TCR was taken from a woman in her 70s in a cohort sampled during active COVID-19. Specimen: peripheral blood. The CDR3 has the sequence CASSLLQGNTEAFF. In nucleotides, the sequence is TGTGCCAGCAGTTTACTTCAGGGGAACACTGAAGCTTTCTTT.